This TCR beta chain came from a study of T cell clonotyping in hematopoietic cell transplantation. Regarding the study as a whole: Recipient TCR diversity dropped after transplant; expanded clonotypes rose from day 30 to 180. CD4 and CD8 repertoire contributions could not be separated without sorting. Few recipient clonotypes overlapped donors; over 95% were de novo at given depth.

Trimming at V came to 5 bases and at J to 8 bases, leaving 13 bases not matched to a gene. This CDR3 contains 15 residues. Germline loops: CDR1 SGHNT, CDR2 YENEEA. Recipients were bled about 28 days pretransplant and at posttransplant days 30, 100, 180. In regard to this clone: What it recognizes is unknown.

Profiled with immunoSEQ multiplex PCR; TCRdb holds only in-frame clones, not every one. The sample includes 15,000 to 20,000 clones, approximately 87% of them seen just once. The material was PBMCs, obtained 100 days after allogeneic stem cell transplant. The chain employs TRBV11-3 and TRBJ1-2, with TRBD1 matching over 8 bases. This receptor was obtained from a male patient aged 60 to 75 who had an allogeneic stem cell transplant from a related donor, so the T cells may come from the graft donor. Some clones in this sample may be carry-over from other donors' samples. CDR3: CASSPRDGTGGGYTF. CDR3 bases: TGTGCCAGCAGCCCCCGAGATGGGACAGGCGGGGGCTACACCTTC. The complete variable domain, with remaining parts taken from reference TRBV11-3 and TRBJ1-2, reads EAGVVQSPRYKIIEKKQPVAFWCNPISGHNTLYWYLQNLGQGPELLIRYENEEAVDDSQLPKDRFSAERLKGVDSTLKIQPAELGDSAVYLCASSPRDGTGGGYTFGSGTRLTVV.